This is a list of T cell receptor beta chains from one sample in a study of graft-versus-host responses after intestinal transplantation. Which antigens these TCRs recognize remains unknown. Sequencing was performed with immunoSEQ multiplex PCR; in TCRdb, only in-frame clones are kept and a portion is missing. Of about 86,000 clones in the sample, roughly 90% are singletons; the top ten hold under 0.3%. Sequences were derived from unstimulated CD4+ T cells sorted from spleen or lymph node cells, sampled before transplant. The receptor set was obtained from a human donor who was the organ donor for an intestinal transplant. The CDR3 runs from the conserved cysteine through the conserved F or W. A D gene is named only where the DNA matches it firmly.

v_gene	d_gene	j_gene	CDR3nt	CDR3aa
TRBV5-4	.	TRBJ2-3	TGTGCCAGCACTTCTAAGACGGGGACAGATACGCAGTATTTT	CASTSKTGTDTQYF
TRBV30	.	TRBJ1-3	TGTGCCTGGAGTGTGCTAGTCGCCGGAAACACCATATATTTT	CAWSVLVAGNTIYF
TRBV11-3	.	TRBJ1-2	TGTGCCAGCAGTTTGACCAGGGTTGGTGGCTACACCTTC	CASSLTRVGGYTF
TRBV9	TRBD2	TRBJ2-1	TGTGCCAGCAGCCCCACTAGCGGGGCACGGAGGGAGCAGTTCTTC	CASSPTSGARREQFF
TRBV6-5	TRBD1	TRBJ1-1	TGTGCCAGCAGTTACTCGGTGACAGGGGGCACTGAAGCTTTCTTT	CASSYSVTGGTEAFF
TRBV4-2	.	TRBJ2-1	TGTGCCAGCGCCCGGGACTCATTTACTTACAATGAGCAGTTCTTC	CASARDSFTYNEQFF
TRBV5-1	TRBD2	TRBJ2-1	TGCGCCAGCGGAAAGGGGAGGGGCGGGAGATCCAGCAATGAGCAGTTCTTC	CASGKGRGGRSSNEQFF
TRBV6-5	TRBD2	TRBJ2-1	TGTGCCAGCAGCAAACGCGGGAGGGCCAATGAGCAGTTCTTC	CASSKRGRANEQFF
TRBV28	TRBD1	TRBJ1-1	TGTGCCAGCAGCCTAGGGGGCTCAAAAGCTTTCTTT	CASSLGGSKAFF
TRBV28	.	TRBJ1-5	TGTGCCAGCAGTTCTGGTGGGGAGGGCAATCAGCCCCAGCATTTT	CASSSGGEGNQPQHF
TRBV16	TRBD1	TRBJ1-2	TGTGCCAGCAGCCAGCGGGGACAGCCTCCTAGCGGCTACACCTTC	CASSQRGQPPSGYTF
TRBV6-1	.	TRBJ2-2	TGTGCCAGCAGTGAAGTAGCCCTCCCGAACACCGGGGAGCTGTTTTTT	CASSEVALPNTGELFF